This passage covers 15 T cell receptor beta chains from one sample sequenced in a study of blood T cell repertoires in COVID-19. Using immunoSEQ multiplex PCR, the repertoire was profiled, and TCRdb retains in-frame clones only, with some absent. The sample consists of around 340,000 clones, around nine tenths of them appearing once. Source material: peripheral blood. These receptors were collected from a woman aged 60-70 years with COVID-19, enrolled during active disease.

CDR3 DNA: TGTGCCAGCAGCCCCCTCACAGGCACGCAGTATTTT. Translating gives CASSPLTGTQYF. V usage is TRBV5-8 and J usage is TRBJ2-3, with a weak D call TRBD1 (5 bases). Germline lookup yields CDR1 SGHTS and CDR2 YDEGEE. Trimming stripped 4 bases from V and 9 bases from J, with 12 bases between. This CDR3 comprises 12 residues.

This rearrangement joins TRBV9 to TRBJ1-2, with 7 bases matching TRBD1. This CDR3 is 18 amino acids long. V trimming: 0 bases; J trimming: 5 bases; junction bases outside the gene matches: 16. The germline V gene has CDR1 SGDLS and CDR2 YYNGEE. CDR3 residues: CASSVALPTGTATYGYTF. As DNA, the CDR3 is TGTGCCAGCAGCGTAGCGCTCCCGACCGGGACAGCTACGTATGGCTACACCTTC.

The rearrangement joins TRBV11-3 to TRBJ1-2; D is unclear. CDR3 length equals 14 residues. Germline CDR1 is SGHNT and CDR2 is YENEEA. Trimming removed 0 bases at V and 2 bases at J, with 7 bases between. CDR3 region: CASSLDRSNYGYTF. For the CDR3, the DNA is TGTGCCAGCAGCTTAGACAGATCGAACTATGGCTACACCTTC.

The rearrangement uses TRBV30 and TRBJ1-1; the match to TRBD1 covers 10 bases. The length of the CDR3 is 17 residues. The V gene's germline CDR1 is GTSNPN and CDR2 SVGIG (reference sequence). With 4 bases clipped from V and 4 bases from J, the junction kept 15 bases outside the gene matches. This chain's CDR3 is CAWKKGTGATFGTEAFF. The CDR3 DNA is TGTGCCTGGAAGAAGGGGACAGGGGCGACATTTGGCACTGAAGCTTTCTTT.

This clone was picked up one time. The rearrangement uses TRBV28 and TRBJ2-3; no reliable D call. Looked up from germline, CDR1 is MDHEN and CDR2 is SYDVKM. The CDR3 extends over 12 amino acids. Trimming removed 2 bases at V and 6 bases at J, with 6 bases between. This CDR3 reads CASSLLVDTQYF. The DNA of the CDR3 is TGTGCCAGCAGTTTACTAGTGGATACGCAGTATTTT. Supplemented by reference TRBV28 and TRBJ2-3, the full variable domain reads DVKVTQSSRYLVKRTGEKVFLECVQDMDHENMFWYRQDPGLGLRLIYFSYDVKMKEKGDIPEGYSVSREKKERFSLILESASTNQTSMYLCASSLLVDTQYFGPGTRLTVL.

CDR3 protein: CASRATGLGEKLFF. Here the CDR3 DNA reads TGCGCCAGCAGAGCGACAGGGTTGGGTGAAAAACTGTTTTTT. V usage is TRBV4-1 and J usage is TRBJ1-4; 7 bases are shared with TRBD1. V lost 6 bases to trimming and J lost 7 bases; unmatched junction nucleotides: 8. The CDR3 is 14 residues long. Germline CDR1 MGHRA, CDR2 YSYEKL.

The chain uses TRBV6-2 or TRBV6-3 and TRBJ2-3; 9 nucleotides align to TRBD2. CDR1 MNHEY and CDR2 SVGEGT come from the germline V gene. The length of the CDR3 is 16 residues. V trimming: 4 bases; J trimming: 4 bases; junction bases outside the gene matches: 9. CDR3 DNA: TGTGCCAGCAGTTCCTCCCAAATAGCGGGGGCAGATACGCAGTATTTT. Its translation: CASSSSQIAGADTQYF.

This clone was counted between two and nine times. The gene calls are TRBV15 and TRBJ1-2; no clear D gene. The germline V gene has CDR1 LNHNV and CDR2 YYDKDF (reference sequence). This CDR3 comprises 13 residues. Trimming took 4 bases from V and 4 from J, leaving 10 bases between them. DNA for the CDR3: TGTGCCACCAGCAACCCCCGGAGCTATGGCTACACCTTC. Translated, it gives CATSNPRSYGYTF.

This sequence joins TRBV18 and TRBJ1-1, with D possibly TRBD1 on 5 matching bases. V dropped 6 bases and J dropped 1 base, with 15 bases sitting between them. The CDR3 length is 15 residues. In germline, CDR1 is KGHSH, CDR2 LQKENI. CDR3 region: CASSAGGMANTEAFF. The DNA of the CDR3 is TGTGCCAGCTCGGCGGGGGGTATGGCGAACACTGAAGCTTTCTTT.

The rearrangement joins TRBV6-1 to TRBJ2-3, with no clear D. With 2 bases removed from V and 5 bases from J, the gap between germline ends came to 14 bases. The CDR3 is 15 amino acids. Germline CDR1 reads MNHNS; CDR2 reads SASEGT. The CDR3 nucleotides are TGTGCCAGCAGTGAACAACGCCGACATCGAGATACGCAGTATTTT. This codes for CASSEQRRHRDTQYF.

The V and J genes are TRBV20-1 and TRBJ2-5; 10 bases match TRBD2. The ends lost 6 bases at V and 5 bases at J; junction bases unmatched: 15. Per the germline V gene, CDR1 is DFQATT and CDR2 is SNEGSKA (reference sequence). This CDR3 has 16 residues. This CDR3 reads CSASRPSGGRGETQYF. CDR3 nucleotide sequence: TGCAGTGCAAGTCGGCCTAGCGGGGGACGTGGGGAGACCCAGTACTTC.

The chain is built from TRBV5-1 and TRBJ1-1, with a possible D match to TRBD1 (6 bases). From germline, CDR1 is SGHRS and CDR2 YFSETQ. The CDR3 consists of 16 residues. With 5 bases removed from V and 1 base from J, the gap between germline ends came to 18 bases. The CDR3 DNA sequence: TGCGCCAGCAGTCTGACAGGTGAGGTTACGAACACTGAAGCTTTCTTT. Amino acid sequence: CASSLTGEVTNTEAFF.

The table lists this clone with a count of one. J is TRBJ2-7 and V is TRBV9, with 8 positions matching TRBD2. The CDR3 is 18 residues long. Per germline, CDR1 SGDLS and CDR2 YYNGEE. V was clipped by 4 bases and J by 1 base; unmatched bases: 16. CDR3 protein: CASSPPPAGVSSSYEQYF. The CDR3 DNA sequence: TGTGCCAGCAGCCCCCCCCCAGCGGGGGTTTCCAGTTCCTACGAGCAGTACTTC.

CDR3 in DNA: TGTGCCAGCAGCCTTACCGGGGATAATTCACCCCTCCACTTT. Translating it yields CASSLTGDNSPLHF. This chain connects TRBV5-6 to TRBJ1-6; D gene uncertain. Between the trimmed V and J ends, which lost 4 bases and 5 bases, there was a span of 10 bases. Germline CDR1 SGHDT, CDR2 YYEEEE. The CDR3 spans 14 residues.

The count of this clone is one. This rearrangement joins TRBV6-5 to TRBJ1-5; 7 bases fit TRBD1. The germline V gene encodes CDR1 MNHEY and CDR2 SVGAGI. CDR3 length: 15 amino acids. V trimming: 6 bases; J trimming: 4 bases; junction bases outside the gene matches: 9. The CDR3 reads CASRNRDSTNQPQHF. CDR3 DNA: TGTGCCAGCAGGAATAGGGACAGCACTAATCAGCCCCAGCATTTT.